The rows below give T cell receptor beta chains drawn from one sample of a study of monozygotic twins with inflammatory bowel disease. TCRdb reprocessed the 5' RACE reads; each CDR3 protein has one entry and no DNA is given. This listing includes under 150,000 distinct CDR3 sequences. Sequenced: blood. These receptors were obtained from a human donor with ulcerative colitis or Crohn's disease, or a healthy co-twin of an affected twin (not recorded which). Each CDR3 is given with its conserved first and last residue. Expanded clones get a size class; other rows say once, few or many, or leave the size out.

V gene	clone size	J gene	CDR3 protein
TRBV5-4	.	TRBJ2-3	CASSLGQGYTDTQYF
TRBV30	.	TRBJ1-5	CAWSEGVRQPQHF
TRBV24-1	.	TRBJ2-5	CATSDPAGGGNRETQYF
TRBV6-2/TRBV6-3	.	TRBJ1-2	CASSGTGMRGSGYTF
TRBV25-1	.	TRBJ2-2	CASSGRNTGELFF
TRBV12-3/TRBV12-4	.	TRBJ2-7	CASSNIRQGHEQYF
TRBV19	.	TRBJ2-1	CASSIASGGSYNEQFF
TRBV4-3	.	TRBJ2-5	CASSQDRVRFPRGTQYF
TRBV12-3/TRBV12-4	medium-sized	TRBJ1-6	CASSFFGTGNSPLHF
TRBV24-1	.	TRBJ2-1	CATSDMGSSYNEQFF
TRBV4-2	.	TRBJ2-7	CASSQVPGGGYEQYF
TRBV6-2/TRBV6-3	.	TRBJ1-1	CASSYGSRESFF
TRBV18	.	TRBJ2-5	CASSPGLQETQYF
TRBV7-8	.	TRBJ1-1	CASSLVGTGANTEAFF
TRBV29-1	.	TRBJ2-3	CSADATSTDTQYF
TRBV20-1	.	TRBJ1-6	CSARETRTGSPLHF
TRBV20-1	.	TRBJ2-7	CSASGTGVTYEQYF
TRBV18	.	TRBJ1-6	CASWAGYNSPLHF
TRBV27	.	TRBJ2-1	CASSPLGQGYNEQFF
TRBV7-2	.	TRBJ2-6	CASSFRATGANVLTF
TRBV12-3/TRBV12-4	.	TRBJ2-3	CASSFPLSGGTDTQYF
TRBV12-3/TRBV12-4	.	TRBJ1-3	CASSLGGATGNTIYF
TRBV7-2	.	TRBJ2-7	CASSLAAAGGLRSYEQYF
TRBV11-1	.	TRBJ1-5	CASSLGAAVQGPQHF
TRBV2	.	TRBJ1-3	CASSRRPTGLAGNTIYF
TRBV9	.	TRBJ1-2	CASSVAPNGYGYTF
TRBV28	.	TRBJ2-5	CASGGRDTLISVGETQYF
TRBV5-1	.	TRBJ2-7	CASGGNPSSYEQYF
TRBV30	.	TRBJ2-7	CAYGLHINSYEQYF
TRBV5-1	.	TRBJ2-1	CASSAGTGNYNEQFF
TRBV7-2	.	TRBJ2-7	CASSLPWTGREEQYF
TRBV5-1	.	TRBJ2-7	CASSLTGAAYEQYF
TRBV9	.	TRBJ2-2	CASSVLVQANTGELFF
TRBV2	.	TRBJ2-5	CASSERTRGGETQYF
TRBV5-1	.	TRBJ2-5	CASSQRPNRGQETQYF
TRBV9	.	TRBJ2-7	CASSKGPRLSYYEQYF
TRBV27	.	TRBJ2-3	CASSSRGVDTQYF
TRBV15	.	TRBJ1-4	CATSRDLLPGEKLFF
TRBV5-1	.	TRBJ1-2	CASSLGSGTSLGYTF
TRBV7-2	.	TRBJ1-1	CAGAGPANTEAFF
TRBV12-3/TRBV12-4	.	TRBJ1-2	CASSSRSTGSYGYTF
TRBV20-1	.	TRBJ2-3	CSTPGTSGDRDTQYF